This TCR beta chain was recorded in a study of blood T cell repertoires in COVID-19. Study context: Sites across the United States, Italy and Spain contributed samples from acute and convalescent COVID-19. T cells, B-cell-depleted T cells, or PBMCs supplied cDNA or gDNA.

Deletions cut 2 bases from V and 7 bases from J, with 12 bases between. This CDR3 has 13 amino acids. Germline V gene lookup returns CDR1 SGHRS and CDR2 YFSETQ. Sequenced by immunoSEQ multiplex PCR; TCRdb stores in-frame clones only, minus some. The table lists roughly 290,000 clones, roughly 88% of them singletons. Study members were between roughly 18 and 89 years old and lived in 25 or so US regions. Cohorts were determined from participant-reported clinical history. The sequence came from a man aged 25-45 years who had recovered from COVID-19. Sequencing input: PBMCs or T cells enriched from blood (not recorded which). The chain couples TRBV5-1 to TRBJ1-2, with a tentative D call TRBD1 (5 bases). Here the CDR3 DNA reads TGCGCCAGCAGCTTTCCAGGGATTGGTGGCTACACCTTC. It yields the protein CASSFPGIGGYTF.